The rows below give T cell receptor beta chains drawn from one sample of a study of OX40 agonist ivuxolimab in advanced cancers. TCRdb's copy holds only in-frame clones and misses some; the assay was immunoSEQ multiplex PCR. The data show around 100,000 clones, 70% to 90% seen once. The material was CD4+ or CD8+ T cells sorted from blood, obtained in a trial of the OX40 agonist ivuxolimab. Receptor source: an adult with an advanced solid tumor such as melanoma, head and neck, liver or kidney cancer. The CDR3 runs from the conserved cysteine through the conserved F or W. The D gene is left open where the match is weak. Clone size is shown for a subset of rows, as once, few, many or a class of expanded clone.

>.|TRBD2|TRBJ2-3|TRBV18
CASSLAGSDTQYF
TGTGCCAGCTCTTTAGCGGGAAGTGATACGCAGTATTTT
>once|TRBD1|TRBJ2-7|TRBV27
CASGQGTYEQYF
TGTGCCAGCGGACAGGGGACCTACGAGCAGTACTTC
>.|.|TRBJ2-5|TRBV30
CAWYYQETQYF
TGTGCCTGGTATTACCAAGAGACCCAGTACTTC
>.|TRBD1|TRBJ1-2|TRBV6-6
CASSYQTGGDYGYTF
TGTGCCAGCAGTTACCAGACAGGGGGCGACTATGGCTACACCTTC
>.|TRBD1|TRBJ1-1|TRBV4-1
CASSPQGTGGTEAFF
TGCGCCAGCAGCCCCCAGGGGACAGGGGGTACTGAAGCTTTCTTT
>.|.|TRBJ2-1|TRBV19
CASMGGASYNEQFF
TGTGCCAGTATGGGGGGCGCCTCTTACAATGAGCAGTTCTTC
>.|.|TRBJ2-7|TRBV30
CAWSPIRESGEQYF
TGTGCCTGGTCTCCGATTAGGGAATCTGGCGAGCAGTACTTC
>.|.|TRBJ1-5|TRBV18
CASSPPGGDQPQHF
TGTGCCAGCTCACCCCCGGGGGGAGATCAGCCCCAGCATTTT
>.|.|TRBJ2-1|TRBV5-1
CASSPNNEQFF
TGCGCCAGCAGCCCAAACAATGAGCAGTTCTTC
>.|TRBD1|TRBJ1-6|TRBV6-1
CASTDRGLRSPLHF
TGTGCCAGCACCGACAGGGGGCTGAGATCACCCCTCCACTTT
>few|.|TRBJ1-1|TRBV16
CASSRDTNTEAFF
TGTGCCAGCTCCCGGGACACCAACACTGAAGCTTTCTTT
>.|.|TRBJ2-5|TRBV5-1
CASSLDRTQYF
TGCGCCAGCAGCTTGGACCGAACCCAGTACTTC
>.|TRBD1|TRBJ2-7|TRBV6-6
CASRSYPGQGSYEQYF
TGTGCCAGCAGGTCCTACCCGGGACAGGGGAGCTACGAGCAGTACTTC
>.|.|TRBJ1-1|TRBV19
CASSILAGAVNTEAFF
TGTGCCAGTAGTATACTGGCAGGGGCAGTGAACACTGAAGCTTTCTTT
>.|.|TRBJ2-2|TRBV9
CASSPRGASGELFF
TGTGCCAGCAGCCCCCGGGGGGCCTCCGGGGAGCTGTTTTTT
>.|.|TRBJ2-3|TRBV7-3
CASSLNPATDTQYF
TGTGCCAGCAGCCTAAACCCAGCCACAGATACGCAGTATTTT
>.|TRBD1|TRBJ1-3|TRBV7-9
CASRPGQGSGNTIYF
TGTGCCAGCAGGCCGGGACAGGGCTCTGGAAACACCATATATTTT
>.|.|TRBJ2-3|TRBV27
CASSWGNRATSTDTQYF
TGTGCCAGCAGTTGGGGGAACAGAGCAACTAGCACAGATACGCAGTATTTT
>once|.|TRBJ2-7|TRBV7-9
CASSLGGTGADEQYF
TGTGCCAGCAGCTTAGGAGGGACGGGCGCTGACGAGCAGTACTTC
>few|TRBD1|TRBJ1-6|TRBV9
CASSPTQGKPLHF
TGTGCCAGCAGCCCGACACAGGGGAAGCCCCTCCACTTT
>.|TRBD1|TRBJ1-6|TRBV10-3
CAIRGTTGSPNSPLHF
TGTGCCATCAGGGGAACGACAGGGTCCCCAAATTCACCCCTCCACTTT
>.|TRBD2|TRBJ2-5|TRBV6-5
CASSHGGKETQYF
TGTGCCAGCAGCCACGGGGGGAAAGAGACCCAGTACTTC
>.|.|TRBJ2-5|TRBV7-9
CASSPVGGREKTQYF
TGTGCCAGCAGCCCCGTGGGGGGGCGGGAGAAGACCCAGTACTTC
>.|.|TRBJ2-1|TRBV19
CASKEDSSYNEQFF
TGTGCCAGTAAGGAGGACAGCTCCTACAATGAGCAGTTCTTC
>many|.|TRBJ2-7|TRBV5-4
CASSLDAAERTF
TGTGCCAGCAGCTTGGACGCGGCGGAGCGAACCTTC
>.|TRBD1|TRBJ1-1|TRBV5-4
CASSWGQAAEAFF
TGTGCCAGCAGCTGGGGACAGGCCGCTGAAGCTTTCTTT
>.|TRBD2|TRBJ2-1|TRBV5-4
CASSSIAGGPNNEQFF
TGTGCCAGCAGCAGTATAGCGGGAGGGCCTAACAATGAGCAGTTCTTC
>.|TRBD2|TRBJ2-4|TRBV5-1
CASRDVAGGDIQYF
TGCGCCAGCAGAGATGTAGCGGGGGGAGACATTCAGTACTTC
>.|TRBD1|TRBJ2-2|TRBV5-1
CASSPPTGGNTGELFF
TGCGCCAGCAGCCCACCAACAGGGGGGAACACCGGGGAGCTGTTTTTT
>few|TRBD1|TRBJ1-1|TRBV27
CASSSTGAGNTEAFF
TGTGCCAGCAGTTCGACAGGGGCGGGGAACACTGAAGCTTTCTTT
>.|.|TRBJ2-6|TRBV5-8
CASSLVEAGSSGANVLTF
TGTGCCAGCAGCTTGGTTGAGGCAGGGTCCTCTGGGGCCAACGTCCTGACTTTC
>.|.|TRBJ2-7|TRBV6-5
CASSSLAFSASEQYF
TGTGCCAGCAGTAGCCTCGCCTTTTCCGCCAGCGAGCAGTACTTC
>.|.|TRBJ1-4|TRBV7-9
CASSSNSNEKLFF
TGTGCCAGCAGCTCTAACAGCAATGAAAAACTGTTTTTT
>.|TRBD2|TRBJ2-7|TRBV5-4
CASSSPGLAYEQYF
TGTGCCAGCAGCTCACCGGGACTAGCCTACGAGCAGTACTTC
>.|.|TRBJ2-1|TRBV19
CASSMAGGQGSYNEQFF
TGTGCCAGTAGTATGGCGGGGGGACAGGGCTCCTACAATGAGCAGTTCTTC
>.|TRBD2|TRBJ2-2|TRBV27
CASSFGGATGELFF
TGTGCCAGCAGTTTCGGGGGGGCCACCGGGGAGCTGTTTTTT
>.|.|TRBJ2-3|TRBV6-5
CASTWGRGGDTQYF
TGTGCCAGCACCTGGGGCAGGGGGGGGGATACGCAGTATTTT
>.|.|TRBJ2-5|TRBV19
CASSIDRAGETQYF
TGTGCCAGTAGTATAGATCGGGCAGGAGAGACCCAGTACTTC
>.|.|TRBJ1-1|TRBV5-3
CARRVAVPNTEAFF
TGTGCCAGAAGGGTGGCGGTACCGAACACTGAAGCTTTCTTT
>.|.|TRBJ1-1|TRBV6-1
CASTVSTNTEAFF
TGTGCCAGCACTGTTTCGACCAACACTGAAGCTTTCTTT
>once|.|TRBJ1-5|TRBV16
CASSQLAGTQHF
TGTGCCAGCAGCCAATTGGCTGGGACCCAGCATTTT
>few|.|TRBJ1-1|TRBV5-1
CASSLTGNTEAFF
TGCGCCAGCAGCTTGACAGGGAACACTGAAGCTTTCTTT
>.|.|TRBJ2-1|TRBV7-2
CASNPKGTSVNEQFF
TGTGCCAGCAACCCCAAAGGGACTTCGGTTAACGAGCAGTTCTTC
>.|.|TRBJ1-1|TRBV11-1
CASSPYNTEAFF
TGTGCCAGCAGCCCTTATAACACTGAAGCTTTCTTT
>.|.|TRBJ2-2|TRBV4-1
CASSQANLIASGELFF
TGCGCCAGCAGCCAAGCTAACCTTATAGCTAGCGGGGAGCTGTTTTTT
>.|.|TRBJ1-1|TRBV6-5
CASSYDSGINTEAFF
TGTGCCAGCAGTTACGATTCAGGGATAAACACTGAAGCTTTCTTT
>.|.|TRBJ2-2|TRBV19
CASSWSGTGELFF
TGTGCCAGTAGTTGGTCGGGCACCGGGGAGCTGTTTTTT
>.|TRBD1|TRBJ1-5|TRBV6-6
CASSYSGQGWPQHF
TGTGCCAGCAGTTACTCGGGACAGGGGTGGCCCCAGCATTTT
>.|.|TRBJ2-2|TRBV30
CAWTRLHTGELFF
TGTGCCTGGACTCGACTACACACCGGGGAGCTGTTTTTT